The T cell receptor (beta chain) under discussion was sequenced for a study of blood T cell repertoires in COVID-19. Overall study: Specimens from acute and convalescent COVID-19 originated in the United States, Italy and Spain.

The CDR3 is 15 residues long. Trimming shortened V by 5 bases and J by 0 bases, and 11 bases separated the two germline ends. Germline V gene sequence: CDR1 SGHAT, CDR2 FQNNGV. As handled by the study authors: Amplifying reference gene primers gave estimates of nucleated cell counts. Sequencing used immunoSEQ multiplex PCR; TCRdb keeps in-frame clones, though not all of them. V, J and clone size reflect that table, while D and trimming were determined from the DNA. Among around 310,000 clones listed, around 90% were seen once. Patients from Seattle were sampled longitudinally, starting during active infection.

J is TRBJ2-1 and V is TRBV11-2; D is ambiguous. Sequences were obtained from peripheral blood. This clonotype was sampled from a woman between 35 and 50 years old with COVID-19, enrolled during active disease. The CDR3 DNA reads TGTGCCAGCAGCCCCGTCGTCAGCTCCTACAATGAGCAGTTCTTC. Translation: CASSPVVSSYNEQFF.